The rows below give T cell receptor beta chains drawn from one sample of a study of T-cell memory formation after mild COVID-19. TCRdb redid the calling of the 5' RACE reads with MiXCR, one entry per CDR3 protein. The sample has some 100,000 distinct CDR3 sequences, 11% seen once; the top ten hold roughly 40%. Sequenced: PBMCs or a T cell subset sorted from them (not recorded which). These receptors were taken from a man younger than 30 who had mild COVID-19 (a few samples of this study predate the infection). Cell type and time point are not known. CDR3s include the opening cysteine and the closing phenylalanine or tryptophan. Size is stated for part of the rows, as once, few or many counts, or as a class when the clone is expanded.

CAISERDSNQPQHF,many,TRBV10-3
CASSSPGGENTGELFF,few,TRBV7-3
CASRLGTGTEAFF,-,TRBV19
CASSPESRGEETQYF,few,TRBV3-2
CASSESNQETQYF,many,TRBV25-1
CASSLGASSTDTQYF,-,TRBV7-8
CASSLGTGQAEAFF,few,TRBV27
CSVDQSSYNEQFF,few,TRBV29-1
CASSLSDLAKNIQYF,few,TRBV7-9
CASSRQGTGELFF,few,TRBV27
CASSLGGGLGTEAFF,-,TRBV7-6
CASSGNQETQYF,-,TRBV7-9
CSVLEGNSYNEQFF,few,TRBV29-1
CASSPGQATDTQYF,medium-sized,TRBV6-4
CASSQLEAVASQETQYF,-,TRBV7-9